A single sample is the source of the 20 T cell receptor beta chains below, sequenced in a study of TET2 disruption in CD19-targeted CAR T cells. Libraries were prepared by immunoSEQ multiplex PCR; TCRdb keeps only in-frame clonotypes and omits some of them. Its table lists tens of thousands of clones. Described treatment: autologous CTL019 cells: CD19 CAR with 4-1BB and CD3 zeta domains. Their antigens remain unidentified. The material sequenced was CD8- CAR+ T cells sorted from cultured blood T cells, taken for CD19 CAR T cell therapy. Subset defined: CD8-negative CAR-positive T cells from the infusion product. The receptors come from a man in his 70s with chronic lymphocytic leukemia.

On this clone: Read coverage stops 3 residues before the CDR3 terminus; the germline J gene supplies the remainder. The V call is TRBV20-1, the J call TRBJ2-4, with a tentative D call TRBD2 (6 bases). The length of the CDR3 is 13 residues. Germline loops: CDR1 DFQATT, CDR2 SNEGSKA (reference sequence). The CDR3 reads CSARGLGNQPQYF. The sequenced part of the CDR3 DNA is TGCAGTGCTAGGGGACTGGGCAATCAGCCT.

With regard to this clone: The CDR3 is cut off 3 residues early in the read; its end comes from the germline J gene. This chain uses TRBV28 with TRBJ1-5; TRBD1 is a possible D gene (5 bases). Trimming cost V 8 bases and J 4 bases, with 15 bases left between them. Germline V gene sequence: CDR1 MDHEN, CDR2 SYDVKM. The length of the CDR3 is 14 residues. The CDR3 DNA, read in part, is TGTGCCAGCTGGGCAAGGGGTTTAAATCAGCCC. Protein sequence: CASWARGLNQP. The CDR3 reads in full as CASWARGLNQPQHF.

A note on this clone: The same CDR3 arises from other DNA sequences in this sample as well. CDR3 sequence: CASSPVPTGNYGYTF. The sequenced part of the CDR3 DNA is TGTGCCAGCAGCCCCGTCCCGACAGGGAACTATGGC. The chain is built from TRBV7-9 and TRBJ1-2; TRBD1 aligns across 7 bases. Sequencing ends 3 residues short of the CDR3 end; the germline J gene provides the rest. With V trimmed by 5 bases and J by 2 bases, 8 bases remained unmatched. CDR3 size: 15 residues. CDR1 and CDR2 from the germline V gene are SEHNR and FQNEAQ (reference sequence).

In regard to this clone: Germline is not matched at one junction end, which may reflect a read error. Coverage ceases 3 residues before the CDR3 finishes, and the germline J gene fills in the end. The sample holds other DNA sequences that translate to the same CDR3. V is TRBV12-5 and J is TRBJ1-3, with D maybe TRBD1 (5 bases). Germline V gene data show CDR1 as LGHNT and CDR2 as FRNRAP. The CDR3 is 16 residues long. CDR3 DNA, as far as it was read: TGTGCTAGTGGTTTTTACACAGGCAGTCGAGGAAACACT. Protein sequence: CASGFYTGSRGNT. The entire CDR3 reads CASGFYTGSRGNTIYF.

On this clone: The read ends 3 residues before the CDR3 terminus; that terminus is restored from the germline J gene. The chain is built from TRBV2 and TRBJ2-1, with TRBD2 identical over 11 bases. The CDR3 has 16 amino acids. Germline V gene lookup returns CDR1 SNHLY and CDR2 FYNNEI. V was pared by 0 bases and J by 9 bases, with 7 bases of the junction left unmatched. The CDR3 sequence: CASSEALLAGGSEQFF. CDR3 DNA (partial): TGTGCCAGCAGTGAAGCGCTCTTAGCGGGGGGGTCTGAG.

Worth noting for this clone: The CDR3 end falls 3 residues outside the read, so it is completed with the germline J gene. The genes are TRBV7-9 and TRBJ1-5; D may be TRBD1 (6 bases). CDR1 and CDR2 from the germline V gene are SEHNR and FQNEAQ (reference sequence). V lost 5 bases and J 6 bases, leaving 14 bases between the germline ends. CDR3 size: 14 residues. The CDR3 loop is CASSAQGSGQPQHF. Partial CDR3 DNA: TGTGCCAGCAGCGCACAGGGATCGGGTCAGCCC.

As regards this clone: The read comes to an end 3 residues before the CDR3 does, leaving the germline J gene to fill in the end. The chain carries TRBV6-1 and TRBJ2-7; D ambiguous. The length of the CDR3 is 14 residues. CDR1 is MNHNS and CDR2 is SASEGT in the germline V gene. V was shortened by 3 bases and J by 4 bases, with 13 bases between the two germline ends. The CDR3 reads CASSEYGFGYEQYF. The part of the CDR3 DNA that was read is TGTGCCAGCAGTGAGTACGGGTTCGGGTACGAG.

On this clone itself: The observed sequence ends 3 residues before the CDR3 terminus, with the missing tail filled in from the germline J gene. The rearrangement joins TRBV18 to TRBJ2-1; 11 bases line up with TRBD2. V lost 6 bases to trimming and J lost 6 bases; unmatched junction nucleotides: 13. Looked up from germline, CDR1 is KGHSH and CDR2 is LQKENI. The CDR3 extends over 17 amino acids. The CDR3: CASSTRASGGHGNEQFF. CDR3 DNA, as far as it was read: TGTGCCAGCTCTACCAGGGCTAGCGGGGGGCATGGCAATGAG.

As concerns this clone: The CDR3 extends 3 residues past the end of the read, so its final part is completed from the germline J gene. The chain couples TRBV6-1 to TRBJ1-1, with 8 bases lining up with TRBD1. This CDR3 has 15 amino acids. J gave up 5 bases and V 1 base, and 6 bases lay outside the gene matches. In germline, CDR1 is MNHNS, CDR2 SASEGT. The covered CDR3 bases are TGTGCCAGCAGTGAAGAACCAGGGGGCCGGACTGAA. It encodes CASSEEPGGRTE. The entire CDR3 sequence reads CASSEEPGGRTEAFF.

A note on this clone: The read ends 3 residues shy of where the CDR3 ends; the end is completed using the germline J gene. The genes are TRBV9 and TRBJ2-5; TRBD2 aligns across 8 bases. Germline CDR1 is SGDLS and CDR2 is YYNGEE. CDR3 length: 17 residues. The sequenced part of the CDR3 DNA is TGTGCCAGCAGCCCGGGAGGGTTTGTTGTGGGGGCGAATACC. Translation: CASSPGGFVVGANT. The whole CDR3 is CASSPGGFVVGANTQYF.

With respect to this clone: The CDR3 is cut off 3 residues early in the read; its end comes from the germline J gene. This same CDR3 is encoded by further DNA sequences in the sample. The J gene is TRBJ1-1, the V gene TRBV2, with a tentative D call TRBD1 (5 bases). The CDR3 spans 12 residues. Germline V lookup: CDR1 SNHLY, CDR2 FYNNEI. The CDR3 bases that were read are TGTGCCAGCAGACGGGACTTGGGGACA. Translated: CASRRDLGT. The whole CDR3 is CASRRDLGTAFF.

For this clone: The sequence runs out 3 residues before the end of the CDR3; the remainder is reconstructed from the germline J gene. The gene calls are TRBV18 and TRBJ1-1, with D uncertain. Germline CDR1 KGHSH, CDR2 LQKENI. This CDR3 comprises 12 residues. Trimming left V 4 bases short and J 5 bases short, with 8 bases between. CDR3 DNA, as far as it was read: TGTGCCAGCTCACTTCCGTATACTGAA. As protein: CASSLPYTE. The CDR3, in full, reads CASSLPYTEAFF.

Concerning this clone itself: The same CDR3 is also encoded by other DNA sequences in this sample. The CDR3 sequence: CSAVEGGVPDTQYF. CDR3 bases read: TGCAGTGCCGTCGAAGGGGGGGTCCCAGATACG. The chain joins TRBV20-1 to TRBJ2-3; possible D gene TRBD2, 7 bases. The sequence runs out 3 residues before the end of the CDR3; the remainder is reconstructed from the germline J gene. Trimming left V 6 bases short and J 4 bases short, with 17 bases between. The CDR3 runs 14 residues. Germline values: CDR1 DFQATT, CDR2 SNEGSKA (reference sequence).

As to this clone: The read gets to within 3 residues of the CDR3 end, and the germline J gene fills in the rest. V usage is TRBV4-2 and J usage is TRBJ2-2; TRBD2 matches 12 bases. After removal of 3 bases from V and 6 bases from J, the junction contained 8 bases not matched to a gene. The CDR3 has 17 residues. The V gene's germline CDR1 is LGHNA and CDR2 YNFKEQ. The CDR3 bases that were read are TGTGCCAGCAGCCATACCTTACTAGCGGGGGGCGCCGGGGAG. Translation gives CASSHTLLAGGAGE. Given in full, the CDR3 is CASSHTLLAGGAGELFF.

Remarks on this clone: The observed sequence ends 3 residues before the CDR3 terminus, with the missing tail filled in from the germline J gene. This chain joins TRBV6-1 and TRBJ2-3, with no clear D. CDR3 length: 13 amino acids. In germline, CDR1 is MNHNS, CDR2 SASEGT. Trimming removed 3 bases at V and 7 bases at J, with 11 bases between. The covered CDR3 bases are TGTGCCAGCAGTGACCCGGCGGCGAATACG. Translated, it gives CASSDPAANT. The full CDR3 protein reads CASSDPAANTQYF.

On this clone itself: The read falls 3 residues short of the CDR3 end, and the missing part is taken from the germline J gene. The J gene is TRBJ1-6, the V gene TRBV2, with a tentative D call TRBD1 (5 bases). V was trimmed by 6 bases and J by 8 bases, leaving 23 bases between them. In germline, CDR1 is SNHLY, CDR2 FYNNEI. This CDR3 region has 17 residues. The part of the CDR3 DNA that was read is TGTGCCAGCAGGGGGGGGACCGGGACGGCCCTACATTCACCC. Translated, it gives CASRGGTGTALHSP. The entire CDR3 reads CASRGGTGTALHSPLHF.

As concerns this clone: The read ends 3 residues early relative to the CDR3; the germline J gene fills the gap. The chain joins TRBV19 to TRBJ2-4, with a tentative D call TRBD1 (6 bases). The germline V gene has CDR1 LNHDA and CDR2 SQIVND (reference sequence). This CDR3 is built from 13 residues. The CDR3: CATSTGKGETQYF. The CDR3 bases that were read are TGTGCCACTAGCACAGGGAAGGGAGAGACT.

Points on this clone: The missing CDR3 end, 3 residues past where the read stops, is filled in from the germline J gene. The chain joins TRBV18 to TRBJ1-2; D is perhaps TRBD1 (6 bases). Trimming cost V 2 bases and J 5 bases, with 9 bases left between them. This CDR3 has 13 residues. Germline V lookup: CDR1 KGHSH, CDR2 LQKENI. This chain's CDR3 is CASSPGTGYGYTF. The CDR3 DNA, read in part, is TGTGCCAGCTCACCAGGCACAGGGTATGGC. The full variable domain, completed using reference TRBV18 and TRBJ1-2, is NAGVMQNPRHLVRRRGQEARLRCSPMKGHSHVYWYRQLPEEGLKFMVYLQKENIIDESGMPKERFSAEFPKEGPSILRIQQVVRGDSAAYFCASSPGTGYGYTFGSGTRLTVV.

As to this clone: The observed sequence ends 3 residues before the CDR3 terminus, with the missing tail filled in from the germline J gene. V and J are TRBV14 and TRBJ2-5; D tentatively fits TRBD1 or TRBD2 (5 bases each). Germline loops: CDR1 SGHDN, CDR2 FVKESK. CDR3 length equals 16 residues. V lost 4 bases and J 2 bases, leaving 17 bases between the germline ends. The CDR3 sequence: CASSRVEGRRQETQYF. CDR3 DNA (partial): TGTGCCAGCAGCCGGGTTGAGGGGCGGCGGCAAGAGACC.

Note on this clone: The junction differs from germline at one of its ends, possibly a read error. The missing CDR3 end, 3 residues past where the read stops, is filled in from the germline J gene. V gene TRBV7-9 combines with J gene TRBJ2-4, with D possibly matching TRBD1 (5 bases). This CDR3 spans 12 amino acids. Looked up from germline, CDR1 is SEHNR and CDR2 is FQNEAQ (reference sequence). CDR3 DNA, as far as it was read: TGTTCCAGCAGCTTAGGCAGGGTTGGT. Translation: CSSSLGRVG. The CDR3 reads in full as CSSSLGRVGQYF.